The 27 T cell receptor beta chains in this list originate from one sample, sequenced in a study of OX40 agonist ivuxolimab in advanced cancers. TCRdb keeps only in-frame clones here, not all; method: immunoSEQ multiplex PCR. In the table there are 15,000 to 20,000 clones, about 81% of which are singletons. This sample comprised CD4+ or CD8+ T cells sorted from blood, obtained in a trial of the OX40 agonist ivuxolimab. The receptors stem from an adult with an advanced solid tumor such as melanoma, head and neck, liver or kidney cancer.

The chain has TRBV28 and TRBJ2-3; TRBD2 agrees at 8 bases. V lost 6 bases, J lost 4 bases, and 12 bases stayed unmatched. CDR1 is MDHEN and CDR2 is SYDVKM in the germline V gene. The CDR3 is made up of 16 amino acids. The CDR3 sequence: CASSSWSLAAADTQYF. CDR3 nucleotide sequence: TGTGCCAGCAGCTCTTGGTCACTAGCGGCGGCAGATACGCAGTATTTT.

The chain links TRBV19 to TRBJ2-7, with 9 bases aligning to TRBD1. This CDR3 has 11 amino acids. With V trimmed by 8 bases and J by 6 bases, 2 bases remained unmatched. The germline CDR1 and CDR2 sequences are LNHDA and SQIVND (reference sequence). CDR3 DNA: TGTGCCAGTGGGACAGGGTCCGAGCAGTACTTC. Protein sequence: CASGTGSEQYF.

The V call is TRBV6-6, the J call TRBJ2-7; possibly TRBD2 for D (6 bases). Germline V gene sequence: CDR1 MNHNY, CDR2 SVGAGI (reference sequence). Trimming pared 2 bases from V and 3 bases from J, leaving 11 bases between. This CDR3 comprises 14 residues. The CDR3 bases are TGTGCCAGCAGTTACGGGACTCAAGGCTACGAGCAGTACTTC. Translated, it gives CASSYGTQGYEQYF.

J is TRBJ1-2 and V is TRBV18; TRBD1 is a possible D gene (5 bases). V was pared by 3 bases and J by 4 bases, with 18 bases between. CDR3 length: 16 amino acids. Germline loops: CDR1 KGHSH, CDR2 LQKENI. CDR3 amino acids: CASSPDTTTNSYGYTF. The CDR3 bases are TGTGCCAGCTCACCGGACACAACTACCAATTCCTATGGCTACACCTTC. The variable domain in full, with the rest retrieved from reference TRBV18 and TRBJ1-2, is NAGVMQNPRHLVRRRGQEARLRCSPMKGHSHVYWYRQLPEEGLKFMVYLQKENIIDESGMPKERFSAEFPKEGPSILRIQQVVRGDSAAYFCASSPDTTTNSYGYTFGSGTRLTVV.

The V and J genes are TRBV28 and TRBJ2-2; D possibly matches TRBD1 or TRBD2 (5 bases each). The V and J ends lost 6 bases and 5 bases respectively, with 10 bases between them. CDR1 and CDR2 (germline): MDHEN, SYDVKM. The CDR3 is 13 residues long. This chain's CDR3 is CASRGRSTGELFF. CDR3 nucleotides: TGTGCCAGCAGGGGACGTTCGACCGGGGAGCTGTTTTTT. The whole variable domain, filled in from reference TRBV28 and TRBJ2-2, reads DVKVTQSSRYLVKRTGEKVFLECVQDMDHENMFWYRQDPGLGLRLIYFSYDVKMKEKGDIPEGYSVSREKKERFSLILESASTNQTSMYLCASRGRSTGELFFGEGSRLTVL.

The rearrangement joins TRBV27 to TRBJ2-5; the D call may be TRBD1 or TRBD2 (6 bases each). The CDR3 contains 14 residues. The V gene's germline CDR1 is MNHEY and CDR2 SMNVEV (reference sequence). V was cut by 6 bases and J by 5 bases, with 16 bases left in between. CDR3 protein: CASRGAGAGETQYF. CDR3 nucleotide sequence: TGTGCCAGCAGGGGGGCAGGGGCGGGGGAGACCCAGTACTTC.

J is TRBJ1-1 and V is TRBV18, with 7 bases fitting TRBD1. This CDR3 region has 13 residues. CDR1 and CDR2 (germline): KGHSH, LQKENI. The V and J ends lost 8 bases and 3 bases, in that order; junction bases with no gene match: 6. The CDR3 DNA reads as TGTGCCAGCCATAGGGGGCTGGACACTGAAGCTTTCTTT. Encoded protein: CASHRGLDTEAFF.

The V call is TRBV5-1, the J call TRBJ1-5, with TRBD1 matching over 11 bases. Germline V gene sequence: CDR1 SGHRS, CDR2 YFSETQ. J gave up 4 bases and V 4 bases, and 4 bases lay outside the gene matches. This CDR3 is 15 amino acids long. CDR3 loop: CASSEGTGGNQPQHF. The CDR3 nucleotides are TGCGCCAGCAGCGAAGGGACAGGGGGTAATCAGCCCCAGCATTTT.

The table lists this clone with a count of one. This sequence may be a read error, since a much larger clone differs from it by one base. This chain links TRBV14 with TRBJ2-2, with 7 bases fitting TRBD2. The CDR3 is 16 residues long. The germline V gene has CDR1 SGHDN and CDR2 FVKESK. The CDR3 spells CASSLRSSGTTGEQFF. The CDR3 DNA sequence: TGTGCCAGCAGCTTGAGGTCTAGCGGAACCACCGGGGAGCAGTTTTTT. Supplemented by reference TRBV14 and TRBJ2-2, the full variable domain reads EAGVTQFPSHSVIEKGQTVTLRCDPISGHDNLYWYRRVMGKEIKFLLHFVKESKQDESGMPNNRFLAERTGGTYSTLKVQPAELEDSGVYFCASSLRSSGTTGEQFFGEGSRLTVL.

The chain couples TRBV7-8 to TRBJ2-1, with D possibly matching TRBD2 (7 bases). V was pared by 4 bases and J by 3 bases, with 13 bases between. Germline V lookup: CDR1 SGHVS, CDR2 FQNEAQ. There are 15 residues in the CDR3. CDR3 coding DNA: TGTGCCAGCAGCTCCCGGAGGGGGGGCTACAATGAGCAGTTCTTC. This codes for CASSSRRGGYNEQFF.

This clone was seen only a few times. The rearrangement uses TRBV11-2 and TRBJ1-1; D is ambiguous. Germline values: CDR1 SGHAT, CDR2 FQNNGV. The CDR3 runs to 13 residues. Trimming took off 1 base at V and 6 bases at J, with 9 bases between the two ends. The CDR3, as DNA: TGTGCCAGCAGCTTAGTGGTCGTCTCTGAAGCTTTCTTT. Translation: CASSLVVVSEAFF. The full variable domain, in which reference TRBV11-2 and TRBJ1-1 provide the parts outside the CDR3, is EAGVAQSPRYKIIEKRQSVAFWCNPISGHATLYWYQQILGQGPKLLIQFQNNGVVDDSQLPKDRFSAERLKGVDSTLKIQPAKLEDSAVYLCASSLVVVSEAFFGQGTRLTVV.

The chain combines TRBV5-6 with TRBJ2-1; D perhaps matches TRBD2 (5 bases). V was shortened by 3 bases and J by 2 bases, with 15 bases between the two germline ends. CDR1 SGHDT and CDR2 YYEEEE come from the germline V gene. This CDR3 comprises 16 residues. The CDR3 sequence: CASSSIEGLTYNEQFF. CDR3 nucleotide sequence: TGTGCCAGCAGCTCAATAGAGGGTCTTACCTACAATGAGCAGTTCTTC.

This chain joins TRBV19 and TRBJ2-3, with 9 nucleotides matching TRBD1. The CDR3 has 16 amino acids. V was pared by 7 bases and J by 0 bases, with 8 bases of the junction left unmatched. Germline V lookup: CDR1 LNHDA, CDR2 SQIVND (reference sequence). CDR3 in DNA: TGTGCCAGTACGACAGGGGGACATAGGAGCACAGATACGCAGTATTTT. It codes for CASTTGGHRSTDTQYF.

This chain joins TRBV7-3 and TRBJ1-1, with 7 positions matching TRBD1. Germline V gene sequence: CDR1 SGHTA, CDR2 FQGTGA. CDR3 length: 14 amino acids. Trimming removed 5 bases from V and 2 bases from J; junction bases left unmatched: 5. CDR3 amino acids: CASSQGVRNTEAFF. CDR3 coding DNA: TGTGCCAGCAGCCAGGGGGTTCGAAACACTGAAGCTTTCTTT.

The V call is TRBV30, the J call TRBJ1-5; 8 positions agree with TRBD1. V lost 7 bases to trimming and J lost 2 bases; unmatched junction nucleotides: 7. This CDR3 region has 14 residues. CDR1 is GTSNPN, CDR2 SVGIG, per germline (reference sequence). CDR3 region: CAFQPGQGNQPQHF. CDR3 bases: TGTGCCTTCCAACCGGGACAGGGCAATCAGCCCCAGCATTTT.

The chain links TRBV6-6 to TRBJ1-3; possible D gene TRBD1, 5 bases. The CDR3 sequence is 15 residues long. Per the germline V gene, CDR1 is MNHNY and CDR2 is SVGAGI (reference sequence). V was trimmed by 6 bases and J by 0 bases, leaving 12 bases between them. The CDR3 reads CASRGDGGSGNTIYF. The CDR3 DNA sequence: TGTGCCAGCAGAGGGGACGGTGGCTCTGGAAACACCATATATTTT.

The CDR3 is CASSLGQANEKLFF. CDR3 bases: TGTGCCAGCAGCTTGGGGCAGGCTAATGAAAAACTGTTTTTT. V is TRBV7-9 and J is TRBJ1-4, with a tentative D call TRBD1 (5 bases). V shed 3 bases and J shed 3 bases, with 8 bases lying between them. The CDR3 contains 14 residues. Per germline, CDR1 SEHNR and CDR2 FQNEAQ (reference sequence).

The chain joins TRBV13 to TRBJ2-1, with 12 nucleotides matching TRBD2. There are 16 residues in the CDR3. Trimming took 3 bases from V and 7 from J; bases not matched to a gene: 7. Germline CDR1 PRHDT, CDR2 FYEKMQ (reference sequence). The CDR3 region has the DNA TGTGCCAGCAGCTTGCTAGCGGGAGGGTCGGTAAATGAGCAGTTCTTC. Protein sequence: CASSLLAGGSVNEQFF.

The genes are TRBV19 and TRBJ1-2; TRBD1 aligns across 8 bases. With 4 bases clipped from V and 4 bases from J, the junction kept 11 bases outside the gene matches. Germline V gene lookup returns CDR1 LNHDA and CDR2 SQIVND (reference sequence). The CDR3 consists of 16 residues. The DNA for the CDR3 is TGTGCCAGTAGTACAGGGGGCGGCCCCCACGGCTATGGCTACACCTTC. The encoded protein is CASSTGGGPHGYGYTF.

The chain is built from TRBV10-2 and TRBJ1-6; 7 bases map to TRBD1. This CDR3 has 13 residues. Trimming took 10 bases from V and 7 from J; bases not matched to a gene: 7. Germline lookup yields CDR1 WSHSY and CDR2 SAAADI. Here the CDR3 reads CATTGTANSPLHF. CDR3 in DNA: TGCGCCACCACAGGGACAGCCAATTCACCCCTCCACTTT.

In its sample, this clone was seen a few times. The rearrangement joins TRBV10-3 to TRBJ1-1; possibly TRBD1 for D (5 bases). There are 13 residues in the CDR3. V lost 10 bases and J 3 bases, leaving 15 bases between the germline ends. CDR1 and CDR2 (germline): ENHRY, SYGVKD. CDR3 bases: TGTGCCACCCAGGGTAGAGTTGACACTGAAGCTTTCTTT. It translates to CATQGRVDTEAFF.

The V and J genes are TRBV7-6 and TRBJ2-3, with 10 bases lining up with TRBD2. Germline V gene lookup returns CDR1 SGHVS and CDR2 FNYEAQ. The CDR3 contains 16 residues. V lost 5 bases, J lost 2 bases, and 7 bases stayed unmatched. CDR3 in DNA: TGTGCCAGCAGCCTCCTAGCGGGAGTCAACACAGATACGCAGTATTTT. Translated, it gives CASSLLAGVNTDTQYF.

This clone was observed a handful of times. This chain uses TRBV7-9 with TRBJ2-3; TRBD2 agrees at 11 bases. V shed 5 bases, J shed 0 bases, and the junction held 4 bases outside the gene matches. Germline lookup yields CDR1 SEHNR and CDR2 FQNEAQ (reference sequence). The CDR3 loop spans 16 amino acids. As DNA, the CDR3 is TGTGCCAGCAGCACCGGACTAGCGGGTAGCACAGATACGCAGTATTTT. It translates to CASSTGLAGSTDTQYF.

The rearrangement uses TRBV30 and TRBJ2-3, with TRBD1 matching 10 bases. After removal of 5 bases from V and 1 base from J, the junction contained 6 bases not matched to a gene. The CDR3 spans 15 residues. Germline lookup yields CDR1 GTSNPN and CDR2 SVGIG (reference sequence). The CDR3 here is CAWARQGAGTDTQYF. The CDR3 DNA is TGTGCCTGGGCAAGACAGGGGGCCGGCACAGATACGCAGTATTTT.

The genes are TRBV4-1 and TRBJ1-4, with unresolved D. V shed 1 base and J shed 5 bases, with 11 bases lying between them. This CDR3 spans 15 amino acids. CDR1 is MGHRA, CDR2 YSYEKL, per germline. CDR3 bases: TGCGCCAGCAGCCAAGTCTATTTGGGAAATGAAAAACTGTTTTTT. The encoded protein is CASSQVYLGNEKLFF.

CDR3 in DNA: TGTGCCAGCAGTGAAGTAACCCTGGGGCTAGCGGGTTCCTACGAGCAGTACTTC. Its translation is CASSEVTLGLAGSYEQYF. The V call is TRBV2, the J call TRBJ2-7, with 8 bases identical to TRBD2. The germline CDR1 and CDR2 sequences are SNHLY and FYNNEI. V lost 1 base, J lost 1 base, and 12 bases stayed unmatched. The CDR3 is 18 residues long.

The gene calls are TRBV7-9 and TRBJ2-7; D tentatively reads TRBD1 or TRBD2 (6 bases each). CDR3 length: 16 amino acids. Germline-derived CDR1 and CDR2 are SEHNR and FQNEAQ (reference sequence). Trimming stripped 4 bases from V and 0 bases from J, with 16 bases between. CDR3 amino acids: CASSSLGRTVSYEQYF. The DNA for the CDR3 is TGTGCCAGCAGCTCACTAGGGAGGACAGTCTCCTACGAGCAGTACTTC.